The source of this T cell receptor (beta chain) is a study of blood T cell repertoires in COVID-19. Trimming left V 6 bases short and J 11 bases short, with 14 bases between. The CDR3 contains 12 residues. The table lists this clone with a few counts. Repertoires were generated with immunoSEQ multiplex PCR, while TCRdb's copy carries only in-frame clones and drops some. The sample records over 300,000 clones, around 91% being singletons. Sequenced sample: peripheral blood. This clonotype was obtained from a young man with active or convalescent COVID-19. The chain combines TRBV12-3 or TRBV12-4 with TRBJ1-5, with D perhaps TRBD1 (6 bases). CDR3 sequence: CASSWGRRAQHF. DNA of the CDR3: TGTGCCAGCAGCTGGGGGCGGCGGGCCCAGCATTTT.